Each of the 23 T cell receptor beta chains below was sequenced from the same sample in a study of blood T cell repertoires in COVID-19. TCRdb's table, derived via immunoSEQ multiplex PCR, lists solely in-frame clones and lacks some. This table holds 110,000 to 150,000 clones, approximately 88% found once. Sequencing was done on a sample of peripheral blood. Receptors originate from a woman aged 50 to 60 with acute or convalescent COVID-19.

The gene calls are TRBV2 and TRBJ2-7; 11 bases are shared with TRBD1. V shed 6 bases and J 5 bases; nucleotides not matched to a gene: 9. The germline V gene has CDR1 SNHLY and CDR2 FYNNEI. This CDR3 comprises 15 residues. CDR3 sequence (DNA): TGTGCCAGCAGGGCGTGGGACAGGGGGACCCACGAGCAGTACTTC. It is translated as CASRAWDRGTHEQYF.

This chain links TRBV19 with TRBJ2-5; 7 bases line up with TRBD1. Germline CDR1 and CDR2: LNHDA and SQIVND (reference sequence). V gave up 5 bases and J gave up 5 bases; unmatched junction bases: 2. The CDR3 is 12 residues long. This chain's CDR3 is CASSDRVETQYF. CDR3 bases: TGTGCCAGTAGTGACAGGGTGGAGACCCAGTACTTC.

For the CDR3, the DNA is TGTGCCAGCAGTGAATCGGAGAGGCTCGCTAACTATGGCTACACCTTC. Its translation: CASSESERLANYGYTF. The rearrangement uses TRBV25-1 and TRBJ1-2; D is unclear. This CDR3 has 16 amino acids. Per germline, CDR1 MGHDK and CDR2 SYGVNS. V dropped 1 base and J dropped 0 bases, with 12 bases sitting between them.

The sample holds a few counts of this clone. The chain combines TRBV2 with TRBJ1-5, with TRBD1 matching over 10 bases. The germline gives CDR1 SNHLY, CDR2 FYNNEI. The V gene end was trimmed by 6 bases and the J gene end by 3 bases; junction bases not matched to a gene: 5. The CDR3 is 15 amino acids. CDR3 in DNA: TGTGCCAGCAGACGGGACAGGGGTGTCAATCAGCCCCAGCATTTT. Its translation: CASRRDRGVNQPQHF.

The chain employs TRBV19 and TRBJ1-1; D is ambiguous. V lost 5 bases, J lost 10 bases, and 11 bases lay in between. Germline values: CDR1 LNHDA, CDR2 SQIVND (reference sequence). The CDR3 is 11 amino acids. This chain's CDR3 is CASSFGRRAFF. The CDR3 DNA reads as TGTGCCAGTAGTTTCGGGAGGAGAGCTTTCTTT.

The chain combines TRBV6-5 with TRBJ2-2, with 9 bases matching TRBD1. The CDR3 consists of 15 residues. The junction had 7 bases not matched to a gene; V was cut back by 7 bases and J by 4 bases. Per the germline V gene, CDR1 is MNHEY and CDR2 is SVGAGI. As DNA, the CDR3 is TGTGCCAGCACCTTACAGGGGGCCATCACCGGGGAGCTGTTTTTT. This encodes CASTLQGAITGELFF.

V gene TRBV7-2 combines with J gene TRBJ2-2, with 9 bases fitting TRBD1. Germline CDR1 is SGHTA and CDR2 is FQGNSA. The CDR3 loop spans 14 amino acids. V lost 6 bases, J lost 4 bases, and 3 bases stayed unmatched. The CDR3, as DNA: TGTGCCAGCAGTCCACAGGGGGCCACCGGGGAGCTGTTTTTT. Protein product: CASSPQGATGELFF.

The chain recombines TRBV7-9 with TRBJ1-2; 10 positions agree with TRBD1. The ends lost 6 bases at V and 5 bases at J; junction bases unmatched: 9. Germline CDR1 reads SEHNR; CDR2 reads FQNEAQ (reference sequence). The CDR3 extends over 15 amino acids. In DNA, the CDR3 is TGTGCCAGCAGGAGAGACAGGGGGCGCGGATATGGCTACACCTTC. This sequence encodes CASRRDRGRGYGYTF. Full variable domain (missing parts from reference TRBV7-9 and TRBJ1-2): DTGVSQNPRHKITKRGQNVTFRCDPISEHNRLYWYRQTLGQGPEFLTYFQNEAQLEKSRLLSDRFSAERPKGSFSTLEIQRTEQGDSAMYLCASRRDRGRGYGYTFGSGTRLTVV.

The V and J genes are TRBV6-5 and TRBJ1-5; no firm D call. Germline V gene lookup returns CDR1 MNHEY and CDR2 SVGAGI. The germline V and J ends were trimmed by 6 bases and 6 bases, with 15 bases remaining between them. The CDR3 runs to 14 residues. CDR3 coding DNA: TGTGCCAGCAGCTCCACCTTCCTTAGTCAGCCCCAGCATTTT. Protein sequence: CASSSTFLSQPQHF.

The chain carries TRBV19 and TRBJ2-3; TRBD2 matches 11 bases. This CDR3 has 16 residues. Germline trimming cut 5 bases from V and 0 bases from J; bases unmatched to any gene: 4. Per the germline V gene, CDR1 is LNHDA and CDR2 is SQIVND (reference sequence). The DNA of the CDR3 is TGTGCCAGTAGTGCGATAGCGGGGGGGAGCACAGATACGCAGTATTTT. Its translation: CASSAIAGGSTDTQYF. The variable domain in full, completed from reference TRBV19 and TRBJ2-3, reads DGGITQSPKYLFRKEGQNVTLSCEQNLNHDAMYWYRQDPGQGLRLIYYSQIVNDFQKGDIAEGYSVSREKKESFPLTVTSAQKNPTAFYLCASSAIAGGSTDTQYFGPGTRLTVL.

The chain has TRBV7-9 and TRBJ2-3, with 11 bases lining up with TRBD2. The CDR3 sequence is 17 residues long. V shed 3 bases, J shed 2 bases, and the junction held 7 bases outside the gene matches. CDR1 and CDR2 from the germline V gene are SEHNR and FQNEAQ (reference sequence). For the CDR3, the DNA is TGTGCCAGCAGCTTCCTGTCGACTAGCGGGGCCACAGATACGCAGTATTTT. Translation: CASSFLSTSGATDTQYF. The full variable domain, with the rest looked up from reference TRBV7-9 and TRBJ2-3, is DTGVSQNPRHKITKRGQNVTFRCDPISEHNRLYWYRQTLGQGPEFLTYFQNEAQLEKSRLLSDRFSAERPKGSFSTLEIQRTEQGDSAMYLCASSFLSTSGATDTQYFGPGTRLTVL.

The chain joins TRBV11-2 to TRBJ2-7; maybe TRBD1 (5 bases). CDR1 is SGHAT and CDR2 is FQNNGV in the germline V gene. V lost 3 bases and J 3 bases, leaving 12 bases between the germline ends. The CDR3 consists of 14 residues. CDR3: CASSLEGDDYEQYF. CDR3 DNA sequence: TGTGCCAGCAGCTTGGAAGGGGATGACTACGAGCAGTACTTC.

This clone was recorded once. V usage is TRBV9 and J usage is TRBJ2-2; D not resolved. The germline V and J ends were trimmed by 0 bases and 6 bases, with 12 bases remaining between them. Per the germline V gene, CDR1 is SGDLS and CDR2 is YYNGEE. The CDR3 extends over 15 amino acids. In DNA form, the CDR3 reads TGTGCCAGCAGCGTAGACGGTAGTCATCCCGGGGAGCTGTTTTTT. It encodes CASSVDGSHPGELFF.

The CDR3 region is CASSRVTGSGEQYF. The DNA for the CDR3 is TGTGCCAGCAGCCGAGTGACAGGGTCGGGGGAGCAGTACTTC. V gene TRBV28 combines with J gene TRBJ2-7; 7 bases align to TRBD1. Germline V lookup: CDR1 MDHEN, CDR2 SYDVKM. CDR3 length: 14 residues. V shed 6 bases and J 7 bases; nucleotides not matched to a gene: 12.

The rearrangement joins TRBV19 to TRBJ1-4, with 10 positions matching TRBD1. From germline, CDR1 is LNHDA and CDR2 SQIVND (reference sequence). V shed 0 bases and J 7 bases; nucleotides not matched to a gene: 5. The CDR3 contains 16 residues. CDR3 coding DNA: TGTGCCAGTAGTATAGAGGCCGGGACAGGGGCTGAAAAACTGTTTTTT. This translates into CASSIEAGTGAEKLFF.

The chain recombines TRBV6-5 with TRBJ1-2; 7 nucleotides line up with TRBD1. The CDR3 totals 14 residues. Germline CDR1 MNHEY, CDR2 SVGAGI. V shed 6 bases, J shed 5 bases, and the junction held 9 bases outside the gene matches. In DNA, the CDR3 is TGTGCCAGCAGCCTCGGGACAGACACGTATGGCTACACCTTC. It translates to CASSLGTDTYGYTF.

This rearrangement joins TRBV6-5 to TRBJ2-5, with a tentative D call TRBD2 (5 bases). V was pared by 5 bases and J by 0 bases, with 10 bases between. CDR3 length: 14 amino acids. Per the germline V gene, CDR1 is MNHEY and CDR2 is SVGAGI. This CDR3 is CASSLSGDQETQYF. The CDR3 bases are TGTGCCAGCAGTCTCAGCGGTGACCAAGAGACCCAGTACTTC.

The chain has TRBV7-9 and TRBJ2-2; TRBD2 agrees at 12 bases. The CDR3 is 15 residues long. Germline-derived CDR1 and CDR2 are SEHNR and FQNEAQ (reference sequence). J gave up 4 bases and V 5 bases, and 2 bases lay outside the gene matches. The CDR3 nucleotides read TGTGCCAGCAGCCCTAGCGGGAGGGCCACCGGGGAGCTGTTTTTT. Its protein is CASSPSGRATGELFF.

This clone occurred once. CDR3 sequence (DNA): TGTGCCAGCAGCCTAGACAGGGCGAACACCGGGGAGCTGTTTTTT. It encodes CASSLDRANTGELFF. The V call is TRBV2, the J call TRBJ2-2; 7 bases map to TRBD1. The V segment lost 6 bases and the J segment 0 bases; nucleotides outside the gene matches: 4. The CDR3 is 15 amino acids. The germline CDR1 and CDR2 sequences are SNHLY and FYNNEI.

CDR3 sequence reads: CATSDRRQGRETQYF. DNA for the CDR3: TGTGCCACCAGTGATCGCCGACAGGGACGGGAGACCCAGTACTTC. The rearrangement joins TRBV24-1 to TRBJ2-5, with 7 nucleotides matching TRBD1. This CDR3 is 15 amino acids long. The V segment lost 3 bases and the J segment 5 bases; nucleotides outside the gene matches: 8. Germline V gene data show CDR1 as KGHDR and CDR2 as SFDVKD.

This clone has only one observation. V usage is TRBV3-1 (or the pseudogene TRBV3-2) and J usage is TRBJ1-2; 10 nucleotides agree with TRBD1. This CDR3 is built from 17 residues. Per germline, CDR1 LGHDT and CDR2 YNNKEL (reference sequence). Germline trimming cut 0 bases from V and 5 bases from J; bases unmatched to any gene: 9. The CDR3 here is CASSQEDSGQGPYGYTF. The CDR3 DNA reads TGTGCCAGCAGCCAAGAAGACTCGGGACAGGGGCCTTATGGCTACACCTTC.

The chain has TRBV18 and TRBJ2-7; 12 bases are shared with TRBD1. CDR1 and CDR2 from the germline V gene are KGHSH and LQKENI. The CDR3 consists of 17 residues. The J segment lost 7 bases and the V segment lost 7 bases, leaving 17 bases of the junction unmatched. The CDR3 spells CASLKVVPGQGAREQYF. CDR3 bases: TGTGCCAGCTTGAAAGTGGTGCCGGGACAGGGGGCGAGGGAGCAGTACTTC. Full variable domain (outside the CDR3, taken from reference TRBV18 and TRBJ2-7): NAGVMQNPRHLVRRRGQEARLRCSPMKGHSHVYWYRQLPEEGLKFMVYLQKENIIDESGMPKERFSAEFPKEGPSILRIQQVVRGDSAAYFCASLKVVPGQGAREQYFGPGTRLTVT.

The CDR3, as DNA: TGCGCCAGCAGCTTCCGGGACAGACCCAACAGATACAACACTGAAGCTTTCTTT. It yields the protein CASSFRDRPNRYNTEAFF. The V call is TRBV5-1, the J call TRBJ1-1; 7 positions agree with TRBD1. CDR1 and CDR2 from the germline V gene are SGHRS and YFSETQ. The V segment lost 2 bases and the J segment 2 bases; nucleotides outside the gene matches: 15. The CDR3 covers 18 residues.